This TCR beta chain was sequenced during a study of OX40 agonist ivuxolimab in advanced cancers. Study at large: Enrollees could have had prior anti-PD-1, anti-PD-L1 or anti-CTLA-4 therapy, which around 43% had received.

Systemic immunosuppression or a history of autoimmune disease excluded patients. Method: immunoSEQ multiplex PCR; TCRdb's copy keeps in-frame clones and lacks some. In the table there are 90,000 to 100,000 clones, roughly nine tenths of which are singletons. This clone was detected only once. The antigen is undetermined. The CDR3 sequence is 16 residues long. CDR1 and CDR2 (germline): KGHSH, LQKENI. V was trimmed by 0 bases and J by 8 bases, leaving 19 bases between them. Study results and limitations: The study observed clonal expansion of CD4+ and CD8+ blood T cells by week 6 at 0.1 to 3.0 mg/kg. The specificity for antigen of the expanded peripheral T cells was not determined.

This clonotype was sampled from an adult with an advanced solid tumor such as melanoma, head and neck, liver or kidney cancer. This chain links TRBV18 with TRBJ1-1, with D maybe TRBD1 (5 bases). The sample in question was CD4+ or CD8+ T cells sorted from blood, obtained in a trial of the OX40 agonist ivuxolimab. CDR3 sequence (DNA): TGTGCCAGCTCACCACCTGCAGGGCTTACCTCTCTCGAAGCTTTCTTT. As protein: CASSPPAGLTSLEAFF.